This T cell receptor (beta chain) comes out of a study of Graves' ophthalmopathy and Graves' hyperthyroidism. Concerning this clonotype itself: A much larger clone differs by one base, so this may be a read error.

RNA transcripts provided the template for amplifying TCR beta CDR3 regions. HTBI-primed first-round RT-PCR preceded second-round multiplex PCR. One entry per CDR3 protein, called by TCRdb with MiXCR from the multiplex PCR reads. The sample has some 1.1 million distinct CDR3 sequences; roughly 35% are singletons. Material: peripheral blood or thyroid tissue (not recorded which). This TCR derives from an adult man with Graves' hyperthyroidism.

The CDR3 bases are TGCGCCAGCAGCCACGCGACTAGGCGGAAGCTGTTTTTT. This gives the protein CASSHATRRKLFF. This chain links TRBV4-1 with TRBJ2-2, with a weak D call TRBD2 (6 bases). The V and J ends lost 3 bases and 12 bases respectively, with 14 bases between them. The CDR3 is 13 residues long. The V gene's germline CDR1 is MGHRA and CDR2 YSYEKL.